The 19 T cell receptor beta chains below all came from one sample that was sequenced in a study of glioma-infiltrating T cells after dendritic cell vaccination. Assay used: immunoSEQ multiplex PCR; TCRdb lists only in-frame clones, some missing. In the table there are under 35,000 clones, roughly 90% of which are singletons. Sequencing used blood, obtained before dendritic cell vaccination. These receptors originate from a human donor with glioblastoma.

This CDR3 is CASSFADRAGYTF. CDR3 bases: TGTGCCAGCAGCTTCGCTGACAGGGCCGGCTACACCTTC. This chain uses TRBV7-8 with TRBJ1-2; 7 bases align to TRBD1. The CDR3 consists of 13 residues. Germline V gene sequence: CDR1 SGHVS, CDR2 FQNEAQ. Trimming cost V 3 bases and J 8 bases; bases outside gene matches: 6.

V usage is TRBV11-1 and J usage is TRBJ2-7, with a weak D call TRBD1 (7 bases). This CDR3 region has 18 residues. The germline V gene encodes CDR1 SGHAT and CDR2 FQDESV (reference sequence). V was pared by 5 bases and J by 2 bases, with 25 bases between. CDR3 sequence reads: CASSAPREDRINTYEQYF. Written as DNA, the CDR3 is TGTGCCAGCAGCGCACCCAGGGAGGACAGGATAAATACCTACGAGCAGTACTTC.

This clone was detected once. The V call is TRBV19, the J call TRBJ1-5; D is unclear. Trimming cost V 6 bases and J 1 base, with 7 bases left between them. CDR3 length: 13 residues. Germline CDR1 LNHDA, CDR2 SQIVND (reference sequence). CDR3 loop: CASRARSNQPQHF. For the CDR3, the DNA is TGTGCCAGTAGAGCGAGGAGCAATCAGCCCCAGCATTTT. The variable domain in full, with the rest retrieved from reference TRBV19 and TRBJ1-5, is DGGITQSPKYLFRKEGQNVTLSCEQNLNHDAMYWYRQDPGQGLRLIYYSQIVNDFQKGDIAEGYSVSREKKESFPLTVTSAQKNPTAFYLCASRARSNQPQHFGDGTRLSIL.

The chain has TRBV6-5 and TRBJ1-2; 7 bases fit TRBD1. Germline-derived CDR1 and CDR2 are MNHEY and SVGAGI. Losses at the gene ends were 0 bases for V and 8 bases for J; bases not matched to a gene: 12. The CDR3 loop spans 16 amino acids. The CDR3 protein is CASSYSRQGIDKGYTF. CDR3 DNA: TGTGCCAGCAGTTACTCGAGACAGGGTATAGATAAGGGCTACACCTTC.

V usage is TRBV6-5 and J usage is TRBJ1-1; D perhaps matches TRBD1 (5 bases). The germline CDR1 and CDR2 sequences are MNHEY and SVGAGI. The V gene lost 4 bases and the J gene lost 4 bases, with 19 bases spanning the gap. CDR3 length: 16 residues. CDR3 in amino acids: CASSSSPGGGGTEAFF. The CDR3 coding sequence is TGTGCCAGCAGTTCCTCACCCGGGGGGGGAGGCACTGAAGCTTTCTTT.

This chain links TRBV23-1 with TRBJ1-1; D unresolved. TRBV23-1 is an ORF, with its function uncertain. V was pared by 4 bases and J by 4 bases, with 16 bases between. CDR3 size: 15 residues. CDR3 protein: CASSRSTSPTTEAFF. The CDR3 DNA sequence: TGCGCCAGCAGTCGCTCGACTTCTCCAACCACTGAAGCTTTCTTT.

The chain recombines TRBV5-6 with TRBJ1-1, with TRBD1 identical over 8 bases. Germline CDR1 is SGHDT and CDR2 is YYEEEE. There are 16 residues in the CDR3. V dropped 7 bases and J dropped 0; count of bases not matched to a gene: 11. CDR3 sequence (DNA): TGTGCCAGCCCACTTACAGGGGGAATACTGAACACTGAAGCTTTCTTT. It yields the protein CASPLTGGILNTEAFF.

The table lists this clone with a count of one. The CDR3 sequence: CASSPRSGGGQPQHF. The CDR3 DNA is TGTGCCAGCTCACCTCGAAGCGGGGGCGGTCAGCCCCAGCATTTT. V gene TRBV18 combines with J gene TRBJ1-5, with D possibly matching TRBD1 (6 bases). V dropped 3 bases and J dropped 6 bases, with 15 bases sitting between them. There are 15 residues in the CDR3. Germline V gives CDR1 KGHSH, CDR2 LQKENI.

The chain couples TRBV14 to TRBJ1-6; TRBD1 might be the D (6 bases). V was pared by 1 base and J by 7 bases, with 17 bases between. The CDR3 runs to 17 residues. Per germline, CDR1 SGHDN and CDR2 FVKESK. CDR3 residues: CASSQVTGSIRNSPLHF. The CDR3 nucleotides are TGTGCCAGCAGCCAAGTCACAGGGTCCATACGCAATTCACCCCTCCACTTT.

The chain uses TRBV6-1 and TRBJ2-3; possible D gene TRBD2, 5 bases. This CDR3 spans 13 amino acids. The V end lost 11 bases, the J end lost 3 bases, and 15 bases lay between the germline ends. Looked up from germline, CDR1 is MNHNS and CDR2 is SASEGT. CDR3 loop: CASRAGVTDTQYF. The CDR3 nucleotides are TGTGCCTCGAGGGCAGGAGTGACAGATACGCAGTATTTT.

The V gene is TRBV18, the J gene TRBJ2-3; TRBD2 matches 9 bases. Unmatched junction bases numbered 6, after V lost 3 bases and J lost 2 bases. This CDR3 has 16 residues. Germline lookup yields CDR1 KGHSH and CDR2 LQKENI. In DNA form, the CDR3 reads TGTGCCAGCTCACCCCTGGGACTAGCAGTCACAGATACGCAGTATTTT. Amino acid sequence: CASSPLGLAVTDTQYF.

This clone was detected only once. The chain links TRBV10-2 to TRBJ2-7; TRBD2 aligns across 8 bases. The CDR3 sequence is 16 residues long. V was pared by 5 bases and J by 3 bases, with 12 bases of the junction left unmatched. CDR1 is WSHSY and CDR2 is SAAADI in the germline V gene. For the CDR3, the DNA is TGCGCCAGCAGTCGCCCGCTATCGGGGGGGCGCTACGAGCAGTACTTC. Protein sequence: CASSRPLSGGRYEQYF.

The rearrangement joins TRBV7-9 to TRBJ2-7; 7 nucleotides match TRBD1. The CDR3 totals 14 residues. The germline CDR1 and CDR2 sequences are SEHNR and FQNEAQ (reference sequence). The trim removed 3 bases at V and 5 bases at J, leaving 7 bases unmatched. The CDR3 is CASSFTGAGNEQYF. CDR3 sequence (DNA): TGTGCCAGCAGCTTCACAGGGGCAGGCAACGAGCAGTACTTC.

The V gene is TRBV11-3, the J gene TRBJ2-7; possibly TRBD1 for D (7 bases). The CDR3 loop spans 14 amino acids. Trimming removed 8 bases from V and 4 bases from J, with 18 bases in between. CDR1 SGHNT and CDR2 YENEEA come from the germline V gene. CDR3 bases: TGTGCCAGCTTTCGTTGGCAGGGGGGATACGAGCAGTACTTC. As protein: CASFRWQGGYEQYF.

The V and J genes are TRBV7-9 and TRBJ1-3, with 7 bases lining up with TRBD1. The CDR3 loop spans 16 amino acids. Germline lookup yields CDR1 SEHNR and CDR2 FQNEAQ (reference sequence). V was pared by 3 bases and J by 0 bases, with 5 bases of the junction left unmatched. The CDR3, as DNA: TGTGCCAGCAGCTTGAGACAGGGCCTCTCTGGAAACACCATATATTTT. Translation gives CASSLRQGLSGNTIYF.

This sequence joins TRBV18 and TRBJ2-2; a weak D match, TRBD2 (6 bases). CDR1 and CDR2 from the germline V gene are KGHSH and LQKENI. V lost 3 bases and J lost 2, with 7 bases in between. The CDR3 consists of 14 residues. CDR3 loop: CASSPAGNTGELFF. The CDR3 DNA reads TGTGCCAGCTCACCGGCGGGAAACACCGGGGAGCTGTTTTTT.

The chain uses TRBV2 and TRBJ2-6; 8 bases are shared with TRBD1. V dropped 5 bases and J dropped 2; count of bases not matched to a gene: 5. Germline V gene data show CDR1 as SNHLY and CDR2 as FYNNEI. The CDR3 has 16 amino acids. The CDR3 loop is CASSQDRVAGANVLTF. The CDR3 DNA reads TGTGCCAGCAGTCAGGACAGGGTTGCTGGGGCCAACGTCCTGACTTTC. The variable domain in full, with the rest retrieved from reference TRBV2 and TRBJ2-6, is EPEVTQTPSHQVTQMGQEVILRCVPISNHLYFYWYRQILGQKVEFLVSFYNNEISEKSEIFDDQFSVERPDGSNFTLKIRSTKLEDSAMYFCASSQDRVAGANVLTFGAGSRLTVL.

This chain links TRBV11-2 with TRBJ2-4; TRBD1 matches at 9 bases. V lost 1 base to trimming and J lost 6 bases; unmatched junction nucleotides: 4. Germline V lookup: CDR1 SGHAT, CDR2 FQNNGV. CDR3 length: 15 residues. The CDR3 sequence: CASSLASGQGNIQYF. CDR3 in DNA: TGTGCCAGCAGCTTAGCGTCGGGACAGGGAAACATTCAGTACTTC.

The chain carries TRBV10-3 and TRBJ2-7; 10 nucleotides line up with TRBD2. The germline gives CDR1 ENHRY, CDR2 SYGVKD. Trimming at V came to 6 bases and at J to 0 bases, leaving 11 bases not matched to a gene. The CDR3 runs to 17 residues. CDR3 DNA sequence: TGTGCCATCAGCGGCAGGATTAGCGGGGGGAACTCCTACGAGCAGTACTTC. Its translation is CAISGRISGGNSYEQYF.